Shown below are 20 T cell receptor beta chains from a single sample sequenced in a study of graft-versus-host responses after intestinal transplantation. Profiling relied on immunoSEQ multiplex PCR, and the TCRdb table lists in-frame clones only, not all of them. The sample yields roughly 130,000 clones, about nine tenths seen once. Which antigens these TCRs recognize remains unknown. This specimen was unstimulated CD4+ T cells sorted from spleen or lymph node cells, taken before intestinal transplant. These receptors all come from a human donor who received an intestinal transplant.

The chain couples TRBV28 to TRBJ2-5; TRBD2 matches 9 bases. The CDR3 is made up of 15 amino acids. Germline assignment: CDR1 MDHEN and CDR2 SYDVKM. With V trimmed by 3 bases and J by 5 bases, 7 bases remained unmatched. CDR3 in DNA: TGTGCCAGCAGTTTGGGCGGGAGGGCCCGGGAGACCCAGTACTTC. Amino acids: CASSLGGRARETQYF.

The chain links TRBV30 to TRBJ2-2, with D tentatively TRBD1 or TRBD2 (6 bases each). Germline V gives CDR1 GTSNPN, CDR2 SVGIG (reference sequence). Trimming removed 3 bases at V and 3 bases at J, with 14 bases between. The CDR3 contains 15 residues. CDR3 sequence reads: CAWRFGGPDTGELFF. Written as DNA, the CDR3 is TGTGCCTGGAGGTTTGGGGGGCCGGACACCGGGGAGCTGTTTTTT.

Details on this clone: The conserved final phenylalanine or tryptophan is absent from the CDR3, which likely points to a read error. The V and J genes are TRBV6-1 and TRBJ1-5, with D tentatively TRBD1 (5 bases). The V and J ends lost 4 bases and 7 bases respectively, with 11 bases between them. Germline V lookup: CDR1 MNHNS, CDR2 SASEGT. The CDR3 extends over 13 amino acids. The CDR3 nucleotides read TGTGCCAGCAGTGGGATAGGGGAACAGCCCCAGCATCTT. This encodes CASSGIGEQPQHL.

The chain joins TRBV5-1 to TRBJ1-4; a possible D gene is TRBD1 (5 bases). Trimming pared 1 base from V and 4 bases from J, leaving 11 bases between. CDR1 SGHRS and CDR2 YFSETQ come from the germline V gene. There are 15 residues in the CDR3. Written as DNA, the CDR3 is TGCGCCAGCAGCTTGTCAGGGAGGGTTAATGAAAAACTGTTTTTT. Translated: CASSLSGRVNEKLFF.

This rearrangement joins TRBV2 to TRBJ1-5, with 9 positions matching TRBD1. The length of the CDR3 is 16 residues. Germline V lookup: CDR1 SNHLY, CDR2 FYNNEI. V lost 4 bases, J lost 1 base, and 5 bases stayed unmatched. CDR3 in amino acids: CASSATGGESNQPQHF. In DNA, the CDR3 is TGTGCCAGCAGTGCCACAGGGGGCGAAAGCAATCAGCCCCAGCATTTT.

The V gene is TRBV30, the J gene TRBJ2-5; D gene uncertain. The ends were cut back, 2 bases at V and 4 bases at J, with 5 bases in the middle. This CDR3 region has 11 residues. CDR1 GTSNPN and CDR2 SVGIG come from the germline V gene (reference sequence). CDR3 amino acids: CAWSPGETQYF. CDR3 bases: TGTGCCTGGAGTCCGGGAGAGACCCAGTACTTC.

The V gene is TRBV25-1, the J gene TRBJ2-2; D possibly matches TRBD1 or TRBD2 (5 bases each). The CDR3 sequence is 14 residues long. Germline CDR1 and CDR2: MGHDK and SYGVNS. Trimming pared 5 bases from V and 0 bases from J, leaving 7 bases between. The CDR3 coding sequence is TGTGCCAGCAGTCGGGACGCGAACACCGGGGAGCTGTTTTTT. This codes for CASSRDANTGELFF.

The J gene is TRBJ1-2, the V gene TRBV7-9, with D possibly TRBD1 on 5 matching bases. The germline V gene encodes CDR1 SEHNR and CDR2 FQNEAQ (reference sequence). V was cut by 1 base and J by 4 bases, with 7 bases left in between. CDR3 length: 13 residues. The CDR3: CASSLVGTYGYTF. DNA for the CDR3: TGTGCCAGCAGCTTAGTAGGGACCTATGGCTACACCTTC.

The J gene is TRBJ2-7, the V gene TRBV5-1; 7 positions match TRBD1. The CDR3 has 15 residues. The V segment lost 0 bases and the J segment 6 bases; nucleotides outside the gene matches: 9. In germline, CDR1 is SGHRS, CDR2 YFSETQ. In nucleotides, the CDR3 is TGCGCCAGCAGCTTGGGGGGCAGGGGGTTGTTCGAGCAGTACTTC. This sequence encodes CASSLGGRGLFEQYF.

V usage is TRBV27 and J usage is TRBJ2-7, with D tentatively TRBD1 (6 bases). Germline-derived CDR1 and CDR2 are MNHEY and SMNVEV (reference sequence). This CDR3 is built from 13 residues. Between the trimmed V and J ends, which lost 5 bases and 2 bases, there was a span of 10 bases. CDR3 sequence (DNA): TGTGCCAGCAGTCAGAGGGGGACCTACGAGCAGTACTTC. Its translation is CASSQRGTYEQYF.

The chain has TRBV11-2 and TRBJ2-3, with a weak D call TRBD1 (5 bases). This CDR3 contains 16 residues. Germline lookup yields CDR1 SGHAT and CDR2 FQNNGV. The germline V and J ends were trimmed by 5 bases and 0 bases, with 15 bases remaining between them. CDR3 in DNA: TGTGCCAGCAGCCGAACGAACAGGCCTAGCACAGATACGCAGTATTTT. Translating gives CASSRTNRPSTDTQYF.

This chain joins TRBV9 and TRBJ2-2; TRBD1 aligns across 7 bases. The CDR3 is made up of 14 amino acids. Germline loops: CDR1 SGDLS, CDR2 YYNGEE. Unmatched junction bases numbered 6, after V lost 3 bases and J lost 7 bases. CDR3 sequence: CASSADRAGGELFF. DNA for the CDR3: TGTGCCAGCAGCGCCGACAGGGCGGGCGGGGAGCTGTTTTTT. Full variable domain (remainder filled in from reference TRBV9 and TRBJ2-2): DSGVTQTPKHLITATGQRVTLRCSPRSGDLSVYWYQQSLDQGLQFLIQYYNGEERAKGNILERFSAQQFPDLHSELNLSSLELGDSALYFCASSADRAGGELFFGEGSRLTVL.

The chain combines TRBV29-1 with TRBJ1-5, with D perhaps matching TRBD1 (6 bases). The CDR3 has 14 residues. CDR1 is SQVTM, CDR2 ANQGSEA, per germline. Trimming cost V 6 bases and J 7 bases, with 19 bases left between them. CDR3 coding DNA: TGCAGCGTGGCCGAAGGGGGTGAGGGACAGCCCCAGCATTTT. It yields the protein CSVAEGGEGQPQHF.

This chain connects TRBV19 to TRBJ1-5; 8 bases are shared with TRBD1. V gave up 10 bases and J gave up 6 bases; unmatched junction bases: 11. Germline values: CDR1 LNHDA, CDR2 SQIVND (reference sequence). The CDR3 is 14 amino acids. The DNA of the CDR3 is TGTGCCACCACGCCCAGGGGGCTCGGTCAGCCCCAGCATTTT. It translates to CATTPRGLGQPQHF.

The DNA for the CDR3 is TGTGCCAGCAGTAGAGAGCGGGAGGTATCAGATACGCAGTATTTT. Its translation is CASSREREVSDTQYF. The chain couples TRBV6-1 to TRBJ2-3, with TRBD2 matching 9 bases. This CDR3 comprises 15 residues. V gave up 5 bases and J gave up 4 bases; unmatched junction bases: 7. Germline V CDR1 and CDR2: MNHNS, SASEGT.

The chain couples TRBV7-2 to TRBJ2-1; D assignment may be TRBD1 or TRBD2 (5 bases each). This CDR3 spans 13 amino acids. Germline V gene sequence: CDR1 SGHTA, CDR2 FQGNSA. The V and J ends lost 5 bases and 10 bases respectively, with 15 bases between them. Here the CDR3 reads CASSPTGTGEQFF. DNA of the CDR3: TGTGCCAGCAGCCCAACGGGGACGGGAGAGCAGTTCTTC.

The rearrangement uses TRBV7-8 and TRBJ2-2; weak D call: TRBD2 (5 bases). The V gene's germline CDR1 is SGHVS and CDR2 FQNEAQ. V was cut by 7 bases and J by 6 bases, with 12 bases left in between. The CDR3 runs to 13 residues. The CDR3 region is CASTQWRAGELFF. The CDR3 coding sequence is TGTGCCAGCACCCAATGGCGGGCCGGGGAGCTGTTTTTT.

The rearrangement uses TRBV2 and TRBJ1-5; D not certain. This CDR3 contains 14 residues. Germline V gene lookup returns CDR1 SNHLY and CDR2 FYNNEI. With 3 bases removed from V and 4 bases from J, the gap between germline ends came to 10 bases. CDR3 DNA: TGTGCCAGCAGTGATCGGCTAAGTAATCAGCCCCAGCATTTT. This translates into CASSDRLSNQPQHF.

The rearrangement joins TRBV2 to TRBJ1-2; 12 bases map to TRBD1. The CDR3 totals 16 residues. Per germline, CDR1 SNHLY and CDR2 FYNNEI. Trimming removed 6 bases from V and 5 bases from J; junction bases left unmatched: 10. The DNA of the CDR3 is TGTGCCAGCAGCGGACTTGGGACAGGGGGCGGGTATGGCTACACCTTC. Its translation: CASSGLGTGGGYGYTF.

This chain connects TRBV5-1 to TRBJ1-6; the D is unclear. Germline CDR1 and CDR2: SGHRS and YFSETQ. Trimming cost V 0 bases and J 2 bases, with 9 bases left between them. CDR3 size: 16 residues. Here the CDR3 DNA reads TGCGCCAGCAGCTTGGCAGGAGGGACCTATAATTCACCCCTCCACTTT. Translation gives CASSLAGGTYNSPLHF.